This is a list of T cell receptor beta chains from one sample in a study of Ad26.COV2.S vaccination and SARS-CoV-2 variants. Sequencing used immunoSEQ multiplex PCR; TCRdb keeps in-frame clones, though not all of them. The sample includes about 440,000 clones, roughly 88% of them seen just once. The input for sequencing was peripheral blood, taken in a trial of Ad26.COV2.S vaccine versus placebo. Receptor source: a person aged 18-60 years who received the Ad26.COV2.S COVID-19 vaccine or a placebo. Each CDR3 is given with its conserved first and last residue. Each record gives: clone size, V gene, D gene, J gene, CDR3 DNA, CDR3 protein. The D gene is left open where the match is weak. A clone size is listed for some rows: how often the clone was seen (once, few, many), or a class if it is expanded.

>.|TRBV5-1|TRBD1|TRBJ2-3
TGCGCCAGCACCACAGGGGCGTTCGGCACAGATACGCAGTATTTT
CASTTGAFGTDTQYF
>.|TRBV27|.|TRBJ2-7
TGTGCCAGCAGTCCGGTCGGGAGCCAAGGCGAGCAGTACTTC
CASSPVGSQGEQYF
>.|TRBV2|.|TRBJ1-3
TGTGCCAGCAGTGAAGTAAGGGGTCTGGACACCATATATTTT
CASSEVRGLDTIYF
>.|TRBV2|TRBD2|TRBJ2-1
TGTGCCAGCGCCGGCCTAGCGGGGGCCTACAATGAGCAGTTCTTC
CASAGLAGAYNEQFF
>.|TRBV5-1|TRBD1|TRBJ1-1
TGCGCCAGCAGCGAACAGGGGCTAGTCACTGAAGCTTTCTTT
CASSEQGLVTEAFF
>.|TRBV25-1|TRBD2|TRBJ2-5
TGTGCCAGCAGTGAACTAGCGGTGGAGACCCAGTACTTC
CASSELAVETQYF
>.|TRBV7-9|.|TRBJ2-1
TGTGCCAGCTGGACGTCGACCTCCTACAATGAGCAGTTCTTC
CASWTSTSYNEQFF
>.|TRBV7-9|.|TRBJ1-2
TGTGCCAGCACCCCTCGGAGGAGAAACTATGGCTACACCTTC
CASTPRRRNYGYTF
>.|TRBV28|.|TRBJ2-7
TGTGCCAGCAGCCATAGGGTCGGGTACTCCTACGAGCAGTACTTC
CASSHRVGYSYEQYF
>few|TRBV6-5|TRBD2|TRBJ2-5
TGTGCCAGCACAGACGGGGGGTCTGTGGAGACCCAGTACTTC
CASTDGGSVETQYF
>.|TRBV5-8|TRBD2|TRBJ2-1
TGTGCCAGCAGCTCTTCCTTTAGCGGGAGTCTCTACAATGAGCAGTTCTTC
CASSSSFSGSLYNEQFF
>.|TRBV7-9|TRBD1|TRBJ2-1
TGTGCCAGCAGGTCCGGGACAGACCTATCCTCCTACAATGAGCAGTTCTTC
CASRSGTDLSSYNEQFF
>.|TRBV19|.|TRBJ1-3
TGTGCCAGTAGTACCCAACAAACAGGAGACCTTAACTCTGGAAACACCATATATTTT
CASSTQQTGDLNSGNTIYF
>.|TRBV2|TRBD2|TRBJ2-3
TGTGCCAGCAGTGAAGGAGCGGGAGGGCCGTATACGCAGTATTTT
CASSEGAGGPYTQYF
>.|TRBV6-4|.|TRBJ1-6
TGTGCCAGCAGTGGACAGGCCAGCTCCTATAATTCACCCCTCCACTTT
CASSGQASSYNSPLHF
>.|TRBV3-1/TRBV3-2|TRBD1|TRBJ1-6
TGTGCCAGCAGCCAAGATATCAGGACAGGCGTTAATTCACCCCTCCACTTT
CASSQDIRTGVNSPLHF
>.|TRBV4-1|TRBD2|TRBJ2-7
TGCGCCAGCAGCCAAGGACTAGCGGGGTTCTACGAGCAGTACTTC
CASSQGLAGFYEQYF
>once|TRBV5-1|TRBD1|TRBJ2-6
TGCGCCAGCAGCTTGGTGTCTGGCAGGGGGCTATACTCTGGGGCCAACGTCCTGACTTTC
CASSLVSGRGLYSGANVLTF
>.|TRBV18|.|TRBJ2-7
TGTGCCAGCTCACCATTAGGGGCTGGAGAGCAGTACTTC
CASSPLGAGEQYF
>.|TRBV27|TRBD1|TRBJ2-7
TGTGCCAGCAGTAGCCAACGACAGGGGGCCTACGAGCAGTACTTC
CASSSQRQGAYEQYF
>.|TRBV27|.|TRBJ2-7
TGTGCCAGCAGTTTCAAAGGGAGATCCCACGAGCAGTACTTC
CASSFKGRSHEQYF
>.|TRBV6-1|.|TRBJ2-7
TGTGCCAGCAGTGAAGCGGCTTCCTACGAGCAGTACTTC
CASSEAASYEQYF
>.|TRBV7-2|.|TRBJ2-7
TGTGCCAGCAGCTTCGGACAGTTCTCCTACGAGCAGTACTTC
CASSFGQFSYEQYF
>.|TRBV4-3|.|TRBJ1-4
TGCGCCAGCAGCCAAGATCAGACAGCGGGTTACGAAAAACTGTTTTTT
CASSQDQTAGYEKLFF
>.|TRBV5-4|TRBD1|TRBJ2-1
TGTGCCAGCAGCTTGGTCGGACAGGGGGCTGATGAGCAGTTCTTC
CASSLVGQGADEQFF
>.|TRBV7-2|.|TRBJ2-3
TGTGCCAGCAGACCAGGGGGGAGTGCAGATACGCAGTATTTT
CASRPGGSADTQYF
>.|TRBV20-1|.|TRBJ2-7
TGCAGTGCTAGTCCCGGGCTTACCTACGAGCAGTACTTC
CSASPGLTYEQYF
>.|TRBV5-4|.|TRBJ2-2
TGTGCCAGCAGCCCACCCACAAACACCGGGGAGCTGTTTTTT
CASSPPTNTGELFF
>.|TRBV6-1|TRBD1|TRBJ2-3
TGTGCCAGCAGTGAAGCGTCGGGACAGCGAGATACGCAGTATTTT
CASSEASGQRDTQYF
>.|TRBV19|.|TRBJ2-3
TGTGCCAGTAGTGGCGACAGCACAGATACGCAGTATTTT
CASSGDSTDTQYF
>.|TRBV7-9|.|TRBJ2-3
TGTGCCAGCAGCAGACAGGGAGGCACACCATATACGCAGTATTTT
CASSRQGGTPYTQYF
>.|TRBV6-1|.|TRBJ1-5
TGTGCCAGCAGTGAGTTTTTTGTTGACACTACCGTTAGCAATCAGCCCCAGCATTTT
CASSEFFVDTTVSNQPQHF
>.|TRBV7-9|TRBD2|TRBJ2-7
TGTGCCAGCAGCTTAGCGGGACTATTGGCCGAGCAGTACTTC
CASSLAGLLAEQYF
>.|TRBV6-4|.|TRBJ1-2
TGTGCCAGCAGGACAGGACGGGACTATGGCTACACCTTC
CASRTGRDYGYTF
>.|TRBV7-2|.|TRBJ1-2
TGTGCCAGCAGCTTAGCGCTTGGACCCCGGCGGGGCTACACCTTC
CASSLALGPRRGYTF
>once|TRBV28|.|TRBJ2-7
TGTGCCAGCAGTTTAGGTCTGGCGACAGGTGGGGCCTACGAGCAGTACTTC
CASSLGLATGGAYEQYF
>.|TRBV2|TRBD2|TRBJ2-1
TGTGCCAGCAGTGAAGGGACTAGCGGGAGAGAGCAGTTCTTC
CASSEGTSGREQFF
>.|TRBV6-2/TRBV6-3|.|TRBJ1-1
TGTGCCAGCAGTTTGCCAGGTGCGAACACTGAAGCTTTCTTT
CASSLPGANTEAFF
>once|TRBV24-1|.|TRBJ1-2
TGTGCCACCAGTGATTCCAGGGTCTATGGCTACACCTTC
CATSDSRVYGYTF
>.|TRBV5-8|TRBD2|TRBJ2-1
TGTGCCAGCAGCTTGGCCGGGACTAGCGGGTTCCAACGGTTCTTC
CASSLAGTSGFQRFF
>.|TRBV11-3|.|TRBJ2-2
TGTGCCAGCAGCTCTGGGGGAGGGGGATACGCCGGGGAGCTGTTTTTT
CASSSGGGGYAGELFF
>.|TRBV6-1|.|TRBJ1-3
TGTGCCAGCAGTGAAGTGGCAGACTCTGGAAACACCATATATTTT
CASSEVADSGNTIYF
>.|TRBV29-1|TRBD2|TRBJ2-1
TGCAGCGCCTCAAGCGGGGGTGGCAATGAGCAGTTCTTC
CSASSGGGNEQFF
>few|TRBV7-9|.|TRBJ1-2
TGTGCCAGCAGCTTATGGGGGGCGCAGGACTATGGCTACACCTTC
CASSLWGAQDYGYTF
>.|TRBV2|.|TRBJ2-3
TGTGCCAGCAGTGTTACAGTTAGCACAGATACGCAGTATTTT
CASSVTVSTDTQYF
>.|TRBV28|TRBD1|TRBJ1-5
TGTGCCAGCAGGGGACAGCCGGCTCAGCCCCAGCATTTT
CASRGQPAQPQHF
>.|TRBV2|.|TRBJ2-7
TGTGCCAGCAGTGGGGGTAGCTTCCACGAGCAGTACTTC
CASSGGSFHEQYF
>.|TRBV27|.|TRBJ1-1
TGTGCCAGCAGTTTAAAACCAGAATACACTGAAGCTTTCTTT
CASSLKPEYTEAFF
>.|TRBV7-9|.|TRBJ2-2
TGTGCCAGCAGCTTATTAAGAAACACCGGGGAGCTGTTTTTT
CASSLLRNTGELFF
>once|TRBV28|.|TRBJ2-7
TGTGCCAGCAGTTCAGGACAAGGCTACGAGCAGTACTTC
CASSSGQGYEQYF
>.|TRBV29-1|.|TRBJ1-4
TGCAGCGTTGGGGACCCTATGAATAATGAAAAACTGTTTTTT
CSVGDPMNNEKLFF
>.|TRBV29-1|.|TRBJ2-5
TGCAGCGTGAAACAGGGTACCCAAGAGACCCAGTACTTC
CSVKQGTQETQYF
>few|TRBV4-2|TRBD2|TRBJ2-2
TGTGCCAGCAGCCACAGACAGGGGCCTAGCGGGAGGACCGGGGAGCTGTTTTTT
CASSHRQGPSGRTGELFF
>once|TRBV4-2|.|TRBJ1-1
TGTGCCAGCAGCCACCTCGTAGGGACAAAGAACACTGAAGCTTTCTTT
CASSHLVGTKNTEAFF
>.|TRBV20-1|TRBD2|TRBJ2-5
TGCAGTGCTAGTACTAGCGGGAGACAAGAGACCCAGTACTTC
CSASTSGRQETQYF
>many|TRBV28|.|TRBJ1-1
TGTGCCAGCCCCTCGCCCGGAGGCGGATACACTGAAGCTTTCTTT
CASPSPGGGYTEAFF
>.|TRBV5-1|.|TRBJ2-3
TGCGCCAGCAGCTTGGGCGGGACTACAGATACGCAGTATTTT
CASSLGGTTDTQYF
>.|TRBV24-1|TRBD2|TRBJ2-1
TGTGCCATCCAAGCGGGAGCCTACTACAATGAGCAGTTCTTC
CAIQAGAYYNEQFF
>.|TRBV5-1|.|TRBJ2-5
TGCGCCAGCAGCTTGGCAGGAGGGCCGGGGGAGACCCAGTACTTC
CASSLAGGPGETQYF
>.|TRBV6-2/TRBV6-3|TRBD2|TRBJ2-1
TGTGCCAGCAGTCTAAGGGACAGGGTATCTACTAGCGGGAGTAGTTATGAGCAGTTCTTC
CASSLRDRVSTSGSSYEQFF